This TCR beta chain was recovered during a study of human T cells and chemical hapten exposure. The CDR3 is made up of 15 amino acids. Trimming took 6 bases from V and 4 from J; bases not matched to a gene: 8. Germline V gene data show CDR1 as MNHEY and CDR2 as SMNVEV (reference sequence). TCRdb used MiXCR to reprocess the RACE reads, holding one entry per CDR3 protein. The data contain under 130,000 distinct CDR3 sequences, 9.5% to 12% of them singletons. Time point noted: patch test 1, 2 weeks after DPC sensitization. Indicated treatment: therapeutic diphenylcyclopropenone sensitization with weekly scalp DPC.

The gene calls are TRBV27 and TRBJ2-2, with 7 bases matching TRBD2. This sequence originates from a middle-aged woman with alopecia areata. Some clones in this sample may be carry-over from other donors' samples. The starting material was whole blood, obtained in connection with sensitization to the hapten diphenylcyclopropenone (DPC). CDR3 protein: CASSPGGPSTGELFF. Here the CDR3 DNA reads TGTGCCAGCAGCCCGGGAGGACCATCCACCGGGGAGCTGTTTTTT.